Listed below are T cell receptor beta chains from one sample, sequenced in a study of CD8 T cells in Susac syndrome. MiXCR, run by TCRdb on the immunoSEQ multiplex PCR reads, gives a single entry per CDR3 protein. The sample carries over 150,000 distinct CDR3 sequences, approximately 94% recorded once. The sample taken for sequencing was CD4+ T cells from PBMCs. These receptor sequences come from a human donor with Susac syndrome. CDR3s include the opening cysteine and the closing phenylalanine or tryptophan. Fields, in order: V gene, D gene, J gene, CDR3 protein. The D gene is left open where the match is weak.

v_call: TRBV30
d_call: NA
j_call: TRBJ2-2
cdr3_aa: CAWRVGDFGELFF

v_call: TRBV7-2
d_call: NA
j_call: TRBJ1-1
cdr3_aa: CASSLVGRIGGGEAFF

v_call: TRBV5-6
d_call: NA
j_call: TRBJ2-1
cdr3_aa: CASNTMMVDNEQFF

v_call: TRBV6-2/TRBV6-3
d_call: TRBD2
j_call: TRBJ2-1
cdr3_aa: CASNGGLAGENEQFF

v_call: TRBV30
d_call: NA
j_call: TRBJ1-2
cdr3_aa: CAWMPVRLSYGYTF

v_call: TRBV6-5
d_call: NA
j_call: TRBJ1-5
cdr3_aa: CASSYSRGQPQHF

v_call: TRBV4-3
d_call: NA
j_call: TRBJ2-1
cdr3_aa: CASSQDEGGRAHNEQFF

v_call: TRBV30
d_call: NA
j_call: TRBJ2-7
cdr3_aa: CAWSFQLGEQYF

v_call: TRBV20-1
d_call: NA
j_call: TRBJ2-7
cdr3_aa: CSAREGVRDPNSYEQYF

v_call: TRBV30
d_call: TRBD1
j_call: TRBJ1-5
cdr3_aa: CAWQGAGGNQPQHF

v_call: TRBV29-1
d_call: NA
j_call: TRBJ2-3
cdr3_aa: CSVHRGLQDTQYF

v_call: TRBV28
d_call: NA
j_call: TRBJ2-4
cdr3_aa: CASSRRNIQYF

v_call: TRBV5-1
d_call: TRBD1
j_call: TRBJ2-1
cdr3_aa: CASSLGQGASYEQFF

v_call: TRBV5-1
d_call: TRBD1
j_call: TRBJ2-7
cdr3_aa: CASSSGQGVEQYF

v_call: TRBV20-1
d_call: NA
j_call: TRBJ2-3
cdr3_aa: CSTLDSRTDTQYF

v_call: TRBV29-1
d_call: NA
j_call: TRBJ1-1
cdr3_aa: CSVDNPMNTEAFF

v_call: TRBV24-1
d_call: NA
j_call: TRBJ2-2
cdr3_aa: CATSTEGGGNTGELFF

v_call: TRBV13
d_call: NA
j_call: TRBJ1-2
cdr3_aa: CASSPAVAIRNGYTF

v_call: TRBV30
d_call: TRBD1
j_call: TRBJ2-7
cdr3_aa: CAGRDSTYEQYF

v_call: TRBV7-3
d_call: NA
j_call: TRBJ1-2
cdr3_aa: CASSSTGRSGGYTF

v_call: TRBV20-1
d_call: NA
j_call: TRBJ1-5
cdr3_aa: CSAPPTGMDSNQPQHF

v_call: TRBV5-1
d_call: NA
j_call: TRBJ2-1
cdr3_aa: CASSLGGTAIYNEQFF

v_call: TRBV5-1
d_call: NA
j_call: TRBJ2-5
cdr3_aa: CASSSTNYRVFGGTQYF

v_call: TRBV7-3
d_call: NA
j_call: TRBJ2-1
cdr3_aa: CASSSLGGVPPNEQFF

v_call: TRBV12-3/TRBV12-4
d_call: NA
j_call: TRBJ2-1
cdr3_aa: CASSFRAGLYNEQFF

v_call: TRBV5-4
d_call: NA
j_call: TRBJ1-5
cdr3_aa: CASSQERWQPQHF

v_call: TRBV27
d_call: TRBD1
j_call: TRBJ2-3
cdr3_aa: CASSWRTGATTDTQYF

v_call: TRBV19
d_call: NA
j_call: TRBJ2-6
cdr3_aa: CASSSPGLWANVLTF

v_call: TRBV2
d_call: NA
j_call: TRBJ1-2
cdr3_aa: CASSVRDVGYGYTF